This T cell receptor (beta chain) is drawn from a study of regulatory T cells in long-lasting Graves disease. Findings and caveats of the study: Repertoires from persistent disease leaned toward TRBV28, TRBJ1-2 and TRBJ2-5.

This clonotype was counted only a few times. Its antigen is unidentified. Looked up from germline, CDR1 is MNHNS and CDR2 is SASEGT. The CDR3 sequence is 15 residues long. Trimming removed 0 bases from V and 3 bases from J, with 12 bases in between. Arm-PCR with iRepertoire HTBI primers amplified the CDR3 regions for these TCR beta libraries. TCRdb ran MiXCR on the multiplex PCR reads and lists one entry per CDR3 protein. This table holds 700,000 or so distinct CDR3 sequences, around 30% found once. Time point noted: persistent/refractory GD, antithyroid drugs over 5 years with positive TRAb. Construction of the TCR library relied on RNA isolated from PBMCs. In this cohort, patients came from an endocrinology department located in Xi'an, China.

The sequencing used peripheral blood mononuclear cells (PBMCs), collected when the disease was refractory, from a patient treated with antithyroid drugs. The chain recombines TRBV6-1 with TRBJ2-7, with D maybe TRBD1 (5 bases). This clonotype was obtained from a female donor with Graves disease. This CDR3 reads CASSEAGRVGYEQYF. The DNA of the CDR3 is TGTGCCAGCAGTGAAGCCGGCAGGGTAGGCTACGAGCAGTACTTC.